A selection of T cell receptor beta chains follows, all from one sample in a study of control samples from healthy donors and cancer patients. The data were produced by immunoSEQ multiplex PCR, yet TCRdb's version contains in-frame clones alone and is incomplete. This listing includes approximately 190,000 clones. The sequenced sample was blood. Every receptor here comes from a woman aged 30 to 39 in good health. The CDR3 runs from the conserved cysteine through the conserved F or W. D genes are given only for firm matches.

v_call	j_call	d_call	cdr3_nt	cdr3_aa
TRBV11-2	TRBJ1-2	.	TGTGCCAGCAGGGACAGTGGCTACACCTTC	CASRDSGYTF
TRBV10-3	TRBJ1-5	.	TGTGCCATCAGTGAGGGAACAGTGAGCAATCAGCCCCAGCATTTT	CAISEGTVSNQPQHF
TRBV27	TRBJ2-3	.	TGTGCCAGCAGTTCCCCCCTCTATTCCACAGATACGCAGTATTTT	CASSSPLYSTDTQYF
TRBV3-1/TRBV3-2	TRBJ2-7	TRBD2	TGTGCCAGCAGCCCTGGGGCCGCCCCCGGGAGGTACGAGCAGTACTTC	CASSPGAAPGRYEQYF
TRBV28	TRBJ1-2	.	TGTGCCAGCAGCCCAGGGGCTCCAGCTAACTATGGCTACACCTTC	CASSPGAPANYGYTF
TRBV30	TRBJ2-5	TRBD2	TGTGCCTGGACCTCATACAGCGGGAAAGAGACCCAGTACTTC	CAWTSYSGKETQYF
TRBV6-5	TRBJ1-5	.	TGTGCCAGCCGCGAGACGAGTGGCAATCAGCCCCAGCATTTT	CASRETSGNQPQHF
TRBV5-6	TRBJ2-5	.	TGTGCCAGCAGCTTGCAGGATCGGGTCGTAGAGACCCAGTACTTC	CASSLQDRVVETQYF
TRBV9	TRBJ1-2	TRBD1	TGTGCCAGCAGCTTTCTACAGGGGCCGACGGGGGGCTACACCTTC	CASSFLQGPTGGYTF
TRBV5-1	TRBJ2-7	.	TGCGCCAGCAGCTTGATCAGACCCTACGAGCAGTACTTC	CASSLIRPYEQYF
TRBV7-8	TRBJ2-5	.	TGTGCCAGCAGCCCGACCGGGACGAGTACGAGAACCCAGTACTTC	CASSPTGTSTRTQYF
TRBV28	TRBJ2-6	TRBD1	TGTGCCAGCATCCTCAAGGGCAGGGGGCAGACGTTGGGGGCCAACGTCCTGACTTTC	CASILKGRGQTLGANVLTF
TRBV28	TRBJ1-1	.	TGTGCCAGCACTCAAACGTGGGGGACTGAAGCTTTCTTT	CASTQTWGTEAFF
TRBV7-6	TRBJ2-5	TRBD1	TGTGCCAGCAGGGGGGACAGGGCTAACCAAGAGACCCAGTACTTC	CASRGDRANQETQYF
TRBV7-2	TRBJ1-1	.	TGTGCCAGCAGCTTACAGGGGATGAACACTGAAGCTTTCTTT	CASSLQGMNTEAFF
TRBV6-4	TRBJ2-1	TRBD2	TGTGCCAGCAGTGACTCCGGGACTACTTACAATGAGCAGTTCTTC	CASSDSGTTYNEQFF
TRBV15	TRBJ1-2	TRBD1	TGTGCCACCAGCAGCCGGGACAGGGCTAACTATGGCTACACCTTC	CATSSRDRANYGYTF
TRBV4-3	TRBJ2-2	TRBD1	TGCGCCAGCAGCCACCAACAGGGGGTCGGGGAGCTGTTTTTT	CASSHQQGVGELFF
TRBV6-1	TRBJ2-1	.	TGTGCCAGCAGTGAACGTCGTGAGCAGTTCTTC	CASSERREQFF
TRBV4-2	TRBJ1-2	.	TGTGCCAGCAGCCACTTGGACCAGGCGAGTGGCTACACCTTT	CASSHLDQASGYTF
TRBV28	TRBJ1-1	TRBD1	TGTGCCTGGGGACAGGGGGTCACTGAAGCTTTCTTT	CAWGQGVTEAFF
TRBV19	TRBJ1-1	.	TGTGCCAGTAGTATAGCCCCCTCGACAGGGAACACTGAAGCTTTCTTT	CASSIAPSTGNTEAFF
TRBV5-4	TRBJ2-5	.	TGTGCCAGCAGCCGTCCGGGGGGCCGGGAGACCCAGTACTTC	CASSRPGGRETQYF
TRBV5-6	TRBJ2-1	TRBD2	TGTGCCAGCAGCTTGGGTCCTTATAGCGGGGAGCAGTTCTTC	CASSLGPYSGEQFF
TRBV25-1	TRBJ1-1	TRBD1	TGTGCCAGCAGGTCAGGGGGAAGGGGGAACACTGAAACTTTCTTT	CASRSGGRGNTETFF
TRBV28	TRBJ2-5	.	TGTGCCAGCAAACAGGGCGGGGAGACCCAGTACTTC	CASKQGGETQYF
TRBV19	TRBJ2-2	.	TGTGCCAGTCTACAGGGCACCGGGGAGCTGTTTTTT	CASLQGTGELFF
TRBV4-2	TRBJ2-7	TRBD1	TGTGCCAGCAGCCAAGACCAAAACAGGGGATACTACGAGCAGTACTTC	CASSQDQNRGYYEQYF
TRBV5-5	TRBJ1-2	.	TGTGCCAGCAGCACTGGACAGTTCAGGGGCTACACCTTC	CASSTGQFRGYTF
TRBV28	TRBJ2-5	.	TGTGCCAGCAGCCCCCTCATGGGGGGGCCGGTAGAGACCCAGTACTTC	CASSPLMGGPVETQYF
TRBV28	TRBJ2-2	.	TGTGCCAGCAGGCCTTCGGCCGCCGGGGAGCTGTTTTTT	CASRPSAAGELFF
TRBV15	TRBJ2-5	.	TGTGCCACCAGCAGAGAAGGGCTCCCTTTAGACTTC	CATSREGLPLDF
TRBV5-6	TRBJ1-5	.	TGTGCCAGCAGCTGGGGTCCGTATCAGCCCCAGCATTTT	CASSWGPYQPQHF
TRBV5-4	TRBJ1-2	.	TGTGCCAGCAGCCCCTACACCCTACTGGATGGCTACACCTTC	CASSPYTLLDGYTF
TRBV30	TRBJ1-5	.	TGTGCCTGGAGTGTACTGGCGGGGAATCAGCCCCAGCATTTT	CAWSVLAGNQPQHF
TRBV3-1/TRBV3-2	TRBJ2-1	.	TGTGCCAGCAGCCCCCGGGACAATGAGCAGTTCTTC	CASSPRDNEQFF
TRBV27	TRBJ2-1	.	TGTGCCAGCAGTTCCCCACTCTCGGACAAACTTGACAAAAGGGAGCAGTTCTTC	CASSSPLSDKLDKREQFF
TRBV5-5	TRBJ1-1	TRBD1	TGTGCCAGCAGCTTGACAGGGGAGAGCACTGAAGCTTTCTTT	CASSLTGESTEAFF
TRBV10-3	TRBJ1-5	.	TGTGCCATCAGCCCGGGACACCTCAATCAGCCCCAGCATTTT	CAISPGHLNQPQHF
TRBV7-8	TRBJ1-6	.	TGTGCCAGCAGCGTAAGGATACTATACTCCTATAATTCACCCCTCCACTTT	CASSVRILYSYNSPLHF
TRBV12-3/TRBV12-4	TRBJ2-1	TRBD1	TGTGCCAGCAGCCAGGGGGCAAATGAGCAGTTCTTC	CASSQGANEQFF
TRBV3-1/TRBV3-2	TRBJ1-1	.	TGTGCCAGCAGCCATTTGAAGGACGAAGCTTTCTTT	CASSHLKDEAFF
TRBV6-5	TRBJ2-1	.	TGTGCCAGCAGTTACCTTGGGTACGGGTCCAATGAGCAGTTCTTC	CASSYLGYGSNEQFF
TRBV30	TRBJ1-2	.	TGTGCCTGGAGAGGGGCGTCGGGGTTGGCCTATGGCTACACCTTC	CAWRGASGLAYGYTF
TRBV2	TRBJ1-2	.	TGTGCCAGCAGTGGGACAGTTAAGTATGGCTACACCTTC	CASSGTVKYGYTF
TRBV11-2	TRBJ1-2	.	TGTGCCAGCAGCCTCAGGGTGGGTAATGGCTACACCTTC	CASSLRVGNGYTF
TRBV4-2	TRBJ1-3	.	TGTGCCAGCAGCCCAAACCGTGGGGTAAACACCATATATTTT	CASSPNRGVNTIYF
TRBV6-6	TRBJ1-6	.	TGTGCCAGCAGTCTGCCGACGGGCTCTCCGGCGGGTATACCACCCCTCCACTTT	CASSLPTGSPAGIPPLHF
TRBV30	TRBJ1-5	.	TGTGCCTGGAGCAAGTCGAGCAATCAGCCCCAGCATTTT	CAWSKSSNQPQHF
TRBV19	TRBJ1-1	TRBD1	TGTGCCAGTCAGGGGGCAGGTGAAGCTTTCTTT	CASQGAGEAFF
TRBV5-1	TRBJ1-5	.	TGCGCCAGCTCCCCCGGGACTCACAATCAGCCCCAGCATTTT	CASSPGTHNQPQHF
TRBV20-1	TRBJ1-2	.	TGCAGTGCTAGCAGCTATGGCTACACCTTC	CSASSYGYTF